The clone carrying this TCR beta chain was found many times. The antigen is not known. TCRdb re-called the 5' RACE reads with MiXCR, one entry per CDR3 protein. The repertoire includes 65,000 to 80,000 distinct CDR3 sequences, about 11% of them detected once, and 4.7% sits in the top ten. The data are from a study of early T cells in non-severe SARS-CoV-2 infection. CDR1 and CDR2 from the germline V gene are LGHNA and YSLEER. The V gene end was trimmed by 1 base and the J gene end by 2 bases; junction bases not matched to a gene: 3. This CDR3 spans 16 amino acids. Broader study findings: Missing private and CD4 specificities, VDJdb matching favored anti-spike CD8 responses.

The TCR comes from an adult who was a healthcare worker with PCR-confirmed SARS-CoV-2 infection or an uninfected control (not recorded which). The V call is TRBV4-3, the J call TRBJ2-3; 10 bases align to TRBD2. Source material: whole blood. CDR3 DNA: TGCGCCAGCAGCCAAGCCCTAGCGGGGGACACAGATACGCAGTATTTT. As protein: CASSQALAGDTDTQYF.